This is a list of T cell receptor beta chains from one sample in a study of T cell responses to AZD1222 COVID-19 vaccine. Sequencing used immunoSEQ multiplex PCR; TCRdb keeps in-frame clones, though not all of them. In the table there are around 180,000 clones, around 89% of which are singletons. The sequencing here drew on peripheral blood, taken 28 days after the second AZD1222 dose. The receptors stem from an adult who received the AZD1222 COVID-19 vaccine. Both conserved end residues are part of each CDR3. The D gene is left open where the match is weak. Clone size, where shown, is once, few, many, or a class for clones that have expanded.

v_gene: TRBV5-1; j_gene: TRBJ1-2; d_gene: -; abundance: -; CDR3nt: TGCGCCAGCAGCTTGGGGCAGGGGAACTATGGCTACACCTTC; CDR3aa: CASSLGQGNYGYTF
v_gene: TRBV3-1/TRBV3-2; j_gene: TRBJ1-3; d_gene: TRBD1; abundance: few; CDR3nt: TGTGCCAGCAGCTTTGACAGGGGCAGCTCTGGAAACACCATATATTTT; CDR3aa: CASSFDRGSSGNTIYF
v_gene: TRBV11-3; j_gene: TRBJ2-1; d_gene: TRBD1; abundance: -; CDR3nt: TGTGCCAGCAGCTTCCGGGGACGACAGGGTGAGCAGTTCTTC; CDR3aa: CASSFRGRQGEQFF
v_gene: TRBV19; j_gene: TRBJ2-7; d_gene: -; abundance: -; CDR3nt: TGTGCCAGTAGTAACGGGCCTAGCTACGAGCAGTACTTC; CDR3aa: CASSNGPSYEQYF
v_gene: TRBV5-5; j_gene: TRBJ2-5; d_gene: TRBD2; abundance: -; CDR3nt: TGTGCCAGCAGCCCTAGTATAGCGGGAGTTACCGAGACCCAGTACTTC; CDR3aa: CASSPSIAGVTETQYF
v_gene: TRBV9; j_gene: TRBJ2-5; d_gene: -; abundance: -; CDR3nt: TGTGCCAGCAGCCCCGGGCAACTCCAAGAGACCCAGTACTTC; CDR3aa: CASSPGQLQETQYF
v_gene: TRBV24-1; j_gene: TRBJ1-5; d_gene: -; abundance: -; CDR3nt: TGTGCCACCAGAGGAGACCCATATAATCAGCCCCAGCATTTT; CDR3aa: CATRGDPYNQPQHF
v_gene: TRBV4-1; j_gene: TRBJ1-2; d_gene: TRBD1; abundance: -; CDR3nt: TGCGCCAGCAGCCGGGACAGGTCCTTCTATGGCTACACCTTC; CDR3aa: CASSRDRSFYGYTF
v_gene: TRBV12-3/TRBV12-4; j_gene: TRBJ2-1; d_gene: -; abundance: -; CDR3nt: TGTGCCAGCCAGGATGCGGGGAATGAGCAGTTCTTC; CDR3aa: CASQDAGNEQFF
v_gene: TRBV15; j_gene: TRBJ2-5; d_gene: TRBD2; abundance: -; CDR3nt: TGTGCCACCAGCGGCGGGGGGGCGGTCAGGGCCCAGTACTTC; CDR3aa: CATSGGGAVRAQYF
v_gene: TRBV10-3; j_gene: TRBJ2-7; d_gene: -; abundance: -; CDR3nt: TGTGCCATCAGCGGAGCAGGGACTGGCTCTAAAGAGCAGTACTTC; CDR3aa: CAISGAGTGSKEQYF
v_gene: TRBV9; j_gene: TRBJ2-3; d_gene: -; abundance: -; CDR3nt: TGTGCCAGCAGCGTAGCCCCCGATTTAGATACGCAGTATTTT; CDR3aa: CASSVAPDLDTQYF
v_gene: TRBV5-4; j_gene: TRBJ1-4; d_gene: -; abundance: -; CDR3nt: TGTGCCAGCAGCTTGGCCGTTAGTGATGAAAAACTGTTTTTT; CDR3aa: CASSLAVSDEKLFF
v_gene: TRBV4-3; j_gene: TRBJ2-7; d_gene: -; abundance: -; CDR3nt: TGCGCCAGCAGCCGCCAAACCGGGACCTACGAGCAGTACTTC; CDR3aa: CASSRQTGTYEQYF
v_gene: TRBV21-1; j_gene: TRBJ1-2; d_gene: -; abundance: -; CDR3nt: TGTGCCAGCATGGGCCCTACCTATGGCTACACCTTC; CDR3aa: CASMGPTYGYTF
v_gene: TRBV28; j_gene: TRBJ1-2; d_gene: TRBD1; abundance: -; CDR3nt: TGTGCCAGCAGCACCGGGACAGGGAACAATGGCTACACCTTC; CDR3aa: CASSTGTGNNGYTF
v_gene: TRBV2; j_gene: TRBJ1-1; d_gene: -; abundance: -; CDR3nt: TGTGCCAGCAGCGGGGATTCAAACACTGAAGCTTTCTTT; CDR3aa: CASSGDSNTEAFF
v_gene: TRBV27; j_gene: TRBJ2-1; d_gene: -; abundance: -; CDR3nt: TGTGCCAGCAGTGCAACTAGAGGGGCCGAGCAGTTCTTC; CDR3aa: CASSATRGAEQFF
v_gene: TRBV5-1; j_gene: TRBJ2-2; d_gene: TRBD1; abundance: -; CDR3nt: TGCGCCAGCAGCTTCGGGACAGGGGTTCGCACCGGGGAGCTGTTTTTT; CDR3aa: CASSFGTGVRTGELFF
v_gene: TRBV4-3; j_gene: TRBJ2-3; d_gene: -; abundance: -; CDR3nt: TGCGCCAGCAGCCAAGATCATGGCGCTGGGAGAGCAGATACGCAGTATTTT; CDR3aa: CASSQDHGAGRADTQYF
v_gene: TRBV4-3; j_gene: TRBJ2-5; d_gene: -; abundance: -; CDR3nt: TGCGCCAGCAGCCGGGGGGCAGGATGGGAGACCCAGTACTTC; CDR3aa: CASSRGAGWETQYF
v_gene: TRBV3-1/TRBV3-2; j_gene: TRBJ1-1; d_gene: -; abundance: -; CDR3nt: TGTGCCAGCAGCCAAGACCTAGTGACCTGGGACACTGAAGCTTTCTTT; CDR3aa: CASSQDLVTWDTEAFF
v_gene: TRBV28; j_gene: TRBJ2-3; d_gene: TRBD2; abundance: -; CDR3nt: TGTGCCAGCGATGGGCCTAGCGGGAGTACAGATACGCAGTATTTT; CDR3aa: CASDGPSGSTDTQYF